The entry below gives a single TCR beta chain sequence along with its context. Germline CDR1 reads LNHDA; CDR2 reads SQIVND (reference sequence). After removal of 7 bases from V and 7 bases from J, the junction contained 9 bases not matched to a gene. The CDR3 length is 13 residues. Beta-chain TCR CDR3 regions were amplified from RNA transcripts. The first-round RT-PCR employed HTBI primers together with the Qiagen OneStep RT-PCR kit. A multiplex PCR was then performed as the second round. TCRdb reprocessed the multiplex PCR reads via MiXCR and lists one record per CDR3 protein. The table records approximately 700,000 distinct CDR3 sequences, about two fifths of them present only once. The sample belongs to a study of Graves' ophthalmopathy and Graves' hyperthyroidism.

The TCR was taken from an adult man with Graves' ophthalmopathy. The sequenced material came from peripheral blood. The chain carries TRBV19 and TRBJ1-1, with 7 bases fitting TRBD1. The CDR3 loop reads CASTSEGAIEAFF. In DNA form, the CDR3 reads TGTGCCAGTACCTCAGAGGGGGCGATTGAAGCTTTCTTT.